The 5 T cell receptor beta chains below all came from one sample that was sequenced in a study of neurological immune-mediated disorders (dated by TCRdb to 2018 to 2020). Library preparation used 5' RACE. Sequencer: Illumina HiSeq 2500. The raw public data were reprocessed by TCRdb itself: fastp quality trimming at Q25, MiXCR clonotype calling, in-frame beta chains only. Each entry merges the rows of one CDR3 protein and shows their most common DNA and genes. Recorded for this sample are tens of thousands of distinct CDR3 sequences; approximately 5.8% of them occurred a single time. The ten largest clones add up to less than 1.5% of the sample. Sequencing used CD4+ T cells from blood. The receptors originated from a woman under 30 with multiple sclerosis.

This clonotype was picked up many times. This chain connects TRBV5-1 to TRBJ1-3, with a possible D match to TRBD1 (5 bases). V lost 5 bases and J 1 base, leaving 7 bases between the germline ends. The CDR3 extends over 13 amino acids. Germline V gives CDR1 SGHRS, CDR2 YFSETQ. The CDR3 spells CASSGGSGNTIYF. DNA for the CDR3: TGCGCCAGCAGTGGGGGTTCTGGAAACACCATATATTTT.

This clonotype was picked up a small number of times. The chain joins TRBV18 to TRBJ2-7; 9 positions agree with TRBD2. Germline CDR1 reads KGHSH; CDR2 reads LQKENI. The CDR3 has 15 residues. V trimming: 6 bases; J trimming: 1 base; junction bases outside the gene matches: 7. The DNA of the CDR3 is TGTGCCAGCTCGTCCAGTAGCGGGAGATCCTACGAGCAGTACGTC. Its protein product is CASSSSSGRSYEQYV.

This clonotype was seen only a few times. The chain uses TRBV12-3 or TRBV12-4 and TRBJ1-5; D is uncertain. V gave up 1 base and J gave up 1 base, with 5 bases separating them. CDR3 size: 14 residues. For the CDR3, the DNA is TGTGCCAGCAGTTTAGACAGAAGCAATCAGCCCCAGCATTTT. Protein product: CASSLDRSNQPQHF.

This clonotype was recorded many times. The rearrangement joins TRBV10-2 to TRBJ1-2; D uncertain. Trimming left V 4 bases short and J 3 bases short, with 12 bases between. The CDR3 spans 14 residues. Germline V gene data show CDR1 as WSHSY and CDR2 as SAAADI. The CDR3 nucleotides are TGCGCCAGCAGTGTTGACCCGGGCCACTATGGCTACACCTTC. Its protein product is CASSVDPGHYGYTF.

This clonotype was seen many times. The rearrangement joins TRBV18 to TRBJ1-2; 7 bases line up with TRBD1. Germline CDR1 reads KGHSH; CDR2 reads LQKENI. Germline trimming cut 5 bases from V and 4 bases from J; bases unmatched to any gene: 7. The CDR3 length is 14 residues. CDR3 sequence: CASSAGQAGYGYTF. The CDR3 nucleotides are TGTGCCAGCTCAGCAGGACAGGCAGGCTATGGCTACACCTTC.